This T cell receptor beta chain was recorded in a study of T-cell memory formation after mild COVID-19. Study-wide findings and caveats: Among CD4+ contracting clones, most were CM and EM, and CD8+ ones EMRA.

Remarks on this clonotype: Its specificity is unknown.

The V end was cut by 3 bases, the J end by 0 bases, with 3 bases between. Germline V gene data show CDR1 as LGHNA and CDR2 as YNFKEQ. The CDR3 sequence is 14 residues long. cDNA libraries for TCR alpha and TCR beta, carrying sample barcodes and UMIs, came from 5'RACE with constant-segment primers. TCRdb re-called the 5' RACE reads through MiXCR, storing one row per CDR3 protein. The table includes a few hundred thousand distinct CDR3 sequences, 15% to 20% detected once. The sequencing input was PBMCs or a T cell subset sorted from them (not recorded which). This TCR came from a man between 18 and 29 years old who had mild COVID-19 (a few samples of this study predate the infection). Cell type and time point are not known. This chain links TRBV4-2 with TRBJ2-6; D is undetermined. The chain's CDR3 is CASSHSSGANVLTF. CDR3 in DNA: TGTGCCAGCAGCCATAGCTCTGGGGCCAACGTCCTGACTTTC.